The present entry profiles one T cell receptor beta chain with its context. The target antigen is unknown. These data belong to a study of beta chain features in type 1 diabetes. Overall study: The examined sorted cells totaled roughly 110,000,000 across samples. General observations from the study: Patients with type 1 diabetes showed fewer VDJ junction insertions and more deletions.

Trimming removed 0 bases at V and 0 bases at J, with 6 bases between. Germline lookup yields CDR1 SGHDT and CDR2 YYEEEE. The CDR3 length is 14 residues. The investigators reverse transcribed all of the isolated RNA, so they sequenced expressed TCRB transcripts. Assay used: immunoSEQ multiplex PCR; TCRdb lists only in-frame clones, some missing. The sample lists roughly 150,000 clones, less than 9.5% occurring once. The V and J genes are TRBV5-6 and TRBJ1-2, with D hard to call. The sample consisted of central memory CD4+ T cells from blood. The source is a woman aged 18-29 years in good health. The CDR3 loop is CASSLEQSNYGYTF. The CDR3, as DNA: TGTGCCAGCAGCTTGGAACAGTCTAACTATGGCTACACCTTC.